Each of the 29 T cell receptor beta chains below was sequenced from the same sample in a study of blood T cell repertoires in COVID-19. Profiling relied on immunoSEQ multiplex PCR, and the TCRdb table lists in-frame clones only, not all of them. The repertoire includes some 69,000 clones, approximately 79% of them detected once, and around 47% sits in the top ten. The sequenced sample consisted of peripheral blood. These receptors were obtained from a human donor in a cohort sampled during active COVID-19.

The V gene is TRBV6-5, the J gene TRBJ1-2; tentative D call: TRBD1 (6 bases). This CDR3 is 13 amino acids long. V was cut by 10 bases and J by 5 bases, with 17 bases left in between. Germline V gene lookup returns CDR1 MNHEY and CDR2 SVGAGI. The CDR3 DNA is TGTGCCATCGAGTCCAGGACAGAGTATGGCTACACCTTC. This sequence encodes CAIESRTEYGYTF.

The chain joins TRBV20-1 to TRBJ2-1; D is unclear. The germline V gene has CDR1 DFQATT and CDR2 SNEGSKA (reference sequence). Trimming shortened V by 3 bases and J by 0 bases, and 9 bases separated the two germline ends. This CDR3 region has 14 residues. This CDR3 is CSASTTSSYNEQFF. The CDR3 nucleotides are TGCAGTGCTAGTACCACCAGCTCCTACAATGAGCAGTTCTTC.

This clone turned up a few times. The chain has TRBV6-5 and TRBJ2-7; no definite D call. Germline V lookup: CDR1 MNHEY, CDR2 SVGAGI. The CDR3 length is 13 residues. The V end was cut by 0 bases, the J end by 3 bases, with 6 bases between. CDR3 nucleotides: TGTGCCAGCAGTTACTCGAGATTCTACGAGCAGTACTTC. It yields the protein CASSYSRFYEQYF.

This clone was counted a single time. The chain uses TRBV29-1 and TRBJ1-5, with D possibly being TRBD1 (5 bases). V lost 5 bases to trimming and J lost 0 bases, with 14 bases between them. CDR1 is SQVTM and CDR2 is ANQGSEA in the germline V gene. The CDR3 sequence is 15 residues long. For the CDR3, the DNA is TGCAGCGTTTCGGGGGACGATACTAGCAATCAGCCCCAGCATTTT. Amino acid sequence: CSVSGDDTSNQPQHF.

This clone was seen a few times. The CDR3 region has the DNA TGTGCCAGCAGCTTCTTCGGGGCCAACGTCCTGACTTTC. This gives the protein CASSFFGANVLTF. The chain is built from TRBV11-2 and TRBJ2-6; D call uncertain. The CDR3 has 13 amino acids. Trimming pared 3 bases from V and 4 bases from J, leaving 4 bases between. Germline V gives CDR1 SGHAT, CDR2 FQNNGV.

The chain recombines TRBV15 with TRBJ2-3, with a weak D call TRBD1 (6 bases). This CDR3 region has 14 residues. Germline values: CDR1 LNHNV, CDR2 YYDKDF (reference sequence). V shed 0 bases and J shed 5 bases, with 9 bases lying between them. Here the CDR3 DNA reads TGTGCCACCAGCAGAGAGGAAGGGGGAGATACGCAGTATTTT. It yields the protein CATSREEGGDTQYF. Full variable domain (outside the CDR3, taken from reference TRBV15 and TRBJ2-3): DAMVIQNPRYQVTQFGKPVTLSCSQTLNHNVMYWYQQKSSQAPKLLFHYYDKDFNNEADTPDNFQSRRPNTSFCFLDIRSPGLGDTAMYLCATSREEGGDTQYFGPGTRLTVL.

The J gene is TRBJ1-1, the V gene TRBV19; D is unclear. With 4 bases removed from V and 1 base from J, the gap between germline ends came to 13 bases. The CDR3 covers 15 residues. Germline V lookup: CDR1 LNHDA, CDR2 SQIVND (reference sequence). Here the CDR3 DNA reads TGTGCCAGTAGTACCCCCATGGGAGGGAACACTGAAGCTTTCTTT. Its protein is CASSTPMGGNTEAFF.

This clone occurred a few times. This chain links TRBV19 with TRBJ2-3; 7 nucleotides line up with TRBD1. The CDR3 consists of 14 residues. The V and J ends lost 5 bases and 8 bases, in that order; junction bases with no gene match: 10. Germline CDR1 and CDR2: LNHDA and SQIVND (reference sequence). CDR3 nucleotides: TGTGCCAGTAGTGTGACAGGGTCTCGGGGTACGCAGTATTTT. Translating it yields CASSVTGSRGTQYF.

CDR3 bases: TGCGCCAGCAGTGAGCGGGTAGCGGGGGTTGTAGGTAATGAGCAGTTCTTC. Its protein is CASSERVAGVVGNEQFF. The chain uses TRBV10-2 and TRBJ2-1; 9 nucleotides match TRBD2. Germline CDR1 reads WSHSY; CDR2 reads SAAADI. The CDR3 totals 17 residues. Unmatched junction bases numbered 12, after V lost 2 bases and J lost 7 bases.

V is TRBV7-6 and J is TRBJ1-6; D unclear. Germline V CDR1 and CDR2: SGHVS, FNYEAQ. This CDR3 is 16 amino acids long. V was pared by 2 bases and J by 2 bases, with 10 bases between. This chain's CDR3 is CASSLKPSPYNSPLHF. The CDR3 DNA reads as TGTGCCAGCAGCTTAAAGCCTTCGCCCTATAATTCACCCCTCCACTTT.

In this sample, this clone turned up a few times. V and J are TRBV30 and TRBJ1-1; 7 positions match TRBD1. V lost 4 bases, J lost 4 bases, and 3 bases stayed unmatched. The germline V gene encodes CDR1 GTSNPN and CDR2 SVGIG (reference sequence). The CDR3 contains 12 residues. The CDR3 DNA sequence: TGTGCCTGGAAAGGGGGCGGCACTGAAGCTTTCTTT. Amino acid sequence: CAWKGGGTEAFF.

The V call is TRBV19, the J call TRBJ2-1; 8 nucleotides line up with TRBD1. Losses at the gene ends were 5 bases for V and 8 bases for J; bases not matched to a gene: 8. Germline V gives CDR1 LNHDA, CDR2 SQIVND (reference sequence). The CDR3 runs to 14 residues. CDR3 sequence reads: CASSPETGAHEQFF. CDR3 nucleotides: TGTGCCAGTAGTCCCGAGACAGGGGCCCATGAGCAGTTCTTC.

The chain's CDR3 is CASSLPQSSGANVLTF. CDR3 in DNA: TGCGCCAGCAGCTTGCCACAGAGCTCTGGGGCCAACGTCCTGACTTTC. The chain has TRBV5-1 and TRBJ2-6; D not resolved. Germline V gives CDR1 SGHRS, CDR2 YFSETQ. V shed 1 base and J shed 0 bases, with 8 bases lying between them. The CDR3 contains 16 residues.

The chain combines TRBV7-9 with TRBJ1-1; D remains unclear. Germline assignment: CDR1 SEHNR and CDR2 FQNEAQ (reference sequence). The CDR3 is 12 amino acids. Trimming took 2 bases from V and 5 from J, leaving 6 bases between them. Written as DNA, the CDR3 is TGTGCCAGCAGCTTATGGAGTACTGAAGCTTTCTTT. Amino acid sequence: CASSLWSTEAFF.

The count of this clone is one. The chain is built from TRBV10-3 and TRBJ2-7, with D perhaps TRBD1 (5 bases). This CDR3 has 14 amino acids. V lost 1 base, J lost 5 bases, and 12 bases lay in between. CDR1 is ENHRY and CDR2 is SYGVKD in the germline V gene. The CDR3 region has the DNA TGTGCCATCAGTGAGTGGGGCAGGGCGAACGAGCAGTACTTC. It translates to CAISEWGRANEQYF.

The chain links TRBV7-9 to TRBJ2-2; 8 bases fit TRBD1. The CDR3 is 15 amino acids. V shed 3 bases, J shed 5 bases, and the junction held 5 bases outside the gene matches. Germline V lookup: CDR1 SEHNR, CDR2 FQNEAQ (reference sequence). CDR3 DNA sequence: TGTGCCAGCAGCTTGAGGACAGGGCGAACCGGGGAGCTGTTTTTT. Translated, it gives CASSLRTGRTGELFF.

This chain joins TRBV6-6 and TRBJ1-2, with TRBD1 identical over 7 bases. Germline CDR1 MNHNY, CDR2 SVGAGI (reference sequence). This CDR3 region has 15 residues. The V gene end was trimmed by 4 bases and the J gene end by 4 bases; junction bases not matched to a gene: 9. CDR3 sequence (DNA): TGTGCCAGCAGTTCCCTGACTTCAGGGGGCTATGGCTACACCTTC. Translating it yields CASSSLTSGGYGYTF.

CDR3 loop: CASSPPLYHEQYF. The CDR3 DNA follows: TGTGCCAGCTCACCACCCCTCTACCACGAGCAGTACTTC. V is TRBV18 and J is TRBJ2-7; no definite D call. The CDR3 is 13 amino acids. Germline values: CDR1 KGHSH, CDR2 LQKENI. V lost 0 bases, J lost 5 bases, and 8 bases lay in between.

This clone was counted between two and nine times. The chain has TRBV5-8 and TRBJ1-1; 12 nucleotides line up with TRBD1. V gave up 7 bases and J gave up 6 bases; unmatched junction bases: 4. The CDR3 is 13 residues long. Germline V CDR1 and CDR2: SGHTS, YDEGEE. The CDR3 nucleotides read TGTGCCAGCCAGGGACAGGGGGCCTCTGAAGCTTTCTTT. As protein: CASQGQGASEAFF.

This clone came up a few times. The V gene is TRBV28, the J gene TRBJ2-1; 8 nucleotides line up with TRBD1. This CDR3 is 13 amino acids long. V lost 10 bases and J lost 4; bases outside the gene matches: 6. Germline loops: CDR1 MDHEN, CDR2 SYDVKM. The CDR3: CAIRTGTYNEQFF. In nucleotides, the CDR3 is TGTGCCATTCGGACAGGGACTTACAATGAGCAGTTCTTC. Supplemented by reference TRBV28 and TRBJ2-1, the full variable domain reads DVKVTQSSRYLVKRTGEKVFLECVQDMDHENMFWYRQDPGLGLRLIYFSYDVKMKEKGDIPEGYSVSREKKERFSLILESASTNQTSMYLCAIRTGTYNEQFFGPGTRLTVL.

Only one count was recorded for this clone. This chain uses TRBV19 with TRBJ1-5; 8 bases agree with TRBD1. Per the germline V gene, CDR1 is LNHDA and CDR2 is SQIVND (reference sequence). The CDR3 has 14 residues. The ends lost 5 bases at V and 5 bases at J; junction bases unmatched: 5. DNA of the CDR3: TGTGCCAGTAGTGACGAACAGGGGGATCAGCCCCAGCATTTT. It translates to CASSDEQGDQPQHF.

This clone appeared once. The chain combines TRBV28 with TRBJ1-1; D is possibly TRBD1 (5 bases). This CDR3 has 14 amino acids. Per the germline V gene, CDR1 is MDHEN and CDR2 is SYDVKM. V was pared by 5 bases and J by 7 bases, with 17 bases between. CDR3 in amino acids: CASSIKRGVSEAFF. The CDR3 DNA reads TGTGCCAGCAGTATTAAACGGGGGGTCAGTGAAGCTTTCTTT.

This clone was seen once. This chain uses TRBV19 with TRBJ1-5; D unclear. V was shortened by 3 bases and J by 0 bases, with 6 bases between the two germline ends. This CDR3 has 14 amino acids. The V gene's germline CDR1 is LNHDA and CDR2 SQIVND (reference sequence). The CDR3 DNA sequence: TGTGCCAGTAGTATTCGGGATAGCAATCAGCCCCAGCATTTT. Protein product: CASSIRDSNQPQHF.

This clone was observed a handful of times. V and J are TRBV5-6 and TRBJ2-7, with D unresolved. CDR3 length: 12 residues. Germline V gene sequence: CDR1 SGHDT, CDR2 YYEEEE. V shed 2 bases and J shed 3 bases, with 6 bases lying between them. CDR3 region: CASSFENYEQYF. The DNA of the CDR3 is TGTGCCAGCAGCTTCGAGAACTACGAGCAGTACTTC. The full variable domain, its missing parts supplied by reference TRBV5-6 and TRBJ2-7, is DAGVTQSPTHLIKTRGQQVTLRCSPKSGHDTVSWYQQALGQGPQFIFQYYEEEERQRGNFPDRFSGHQFPNYSSELNVNALLLGDSALYLCASSFENYEQYFGPGTRLTVT.

This clone is a singleton in its sample. The V and J genes are TRBV28 and TRBJ1-5; TRBD1 agrees at 7 bases. CDR1 and CDR2 (germline): MDHEN, SYDVKM. The CDR3 has 15 residues. The J segment lost 4 bases and the V segment lost 3 bases, leaving 6 bases of the junction unmatched. CDR3 sequence: CASSLGDRVNQPQHF. CDR3 bases: TGTGCCAGCAGTTTGGGCGACAGGGTTAATCAGCCCCAGCATTTT.

V gene TRBV11-2 combines with J gene TRBJ2-1; D uncertain. Germline V gene data show CDR1 as SGHAT and CDR2 as FQNNGV. This CDR3 region has 12 residues. Trimming cost V 5 bases and J 6 bases, with 8 bases left between them. In DNA form, the CDR3 reads TGTGCCAGCAGCCCCTTGGCCAATGAGCAGTTCTTC. This sequence encodes CASSPLANEQFF.

The V and J genes are TRBV25-1 and TRBJ2-7; D might be TRBD1 (6 bases). V lost 7 bases and J lost 6, with 25 bases in between. The CDR3 spans 16 residues. Per germline, CDR1 MGHDK and CDR2 SYGVNS. The CDR3 spells CASITSRTVVLGEQYF. CDR3 nucleotides: TGTGCCAGCATTACATCCCGGACAGTCGTACTCGGCGAGCAGTACTTC.

In the case of this clone: Distinct nucleotide sequences in the sample also encode this CDR3. The chain employs TRBV19 and TRBJ1-5; 7 nucleotides match TRBD1. The length of the CDR3 is 14 residues. Germline trimming cut 5 bases from V and 3 bases from J; bases unmatched to any gene: 4. The germline V gene has CDR1 LNHDA and CDR2 SQIVND (reference sequence). This CDR3 is CASSPGQLNQPQHF. CDR3 coding DNA: TGTGCCAGTAGTCCGGGACAGCTCAATCAGCCCCAGCATTTT.

The V gene is TRBV27, the J gene TRBJ2-5, with 12 bases lining up with TRBD1. This CDR3 contains 17 residues. Germline lookup yields CDR1 MNHEY and CDR2 SMNVEV (reference sequence). V was pared by 3 bases and J by 5 bases, with 10 bases of the junction left unmatched. CDR3 sequence (DNA): TGTGCCAGCAGTTTGGGGACAGGGGGCAGGATGGGGGAGACCCAGTACTTC. This gives the protein CASSLGTGGRMGETQYF.